These T cell receptor beta chains were read from a single sample in a study of blood T cells in healthy people across ages. TCRdb processed the 5' RACE reads anew with MiXCR; each CDR3 protein has one entry. The table shows about a million distinct CDR3 sequences, with 51% occurring only once. The source material was blood. These receptors came from a woman aged 55 to 70 in good health. The CDR3 runs from the conserved cysteine through the conserved F or W. D genes are given only for firm matches. For some rows the clone size is stated as once, few or many, or as a class when expanded; others skip it.

J gene,D gene,clone size,V gene,CDR3 DNA,CDR3 protein
TRBJ2-3,TRBD2,-,TRBV20-1,TGCAGTGCTAGTGGACTAGCGGGCACAGATACGCAGTATTTT,CSASGLAGTDTQYF
TRBJ1-4,-,few,TRBV6-6,TGTGCCAGCAGTTATGGGGGCGCAAATGAAAAACTGTTTTTT,CASSYGGANEKLFF
TRBJ2-6,-,-,TRBV7-8,TGTGCCACCAGTCCCGAGGGGATTTTTTCTGGGGCCAACGTCCTGACTTTC,CATSPEGIFSGANVLTF
TRBJ2-3,TRBD2,-,TRBV11-2,TGTGCCAGCAGCCCTAGGGGAGGGCTAGCGAACACAGATACGCAGTATTTT,CASSPRGGLANTDTQYF
TRBJ2-3,-,many,TRBV6-1,TGTGCCAGCATGACCGGACCTAACTGGATAAGGGATACGCAGTATTTT,CASMTGPNWIRDTQYF
TRBJ2-7,-,many,TRBV7-2,TGTGCCAGCAGCCGCCCTGGCGAGCAGTACTTC,CASSRPGEQYF
TRBJ2-4,-,-,TRBV28,TGTGCCAGCAGTTCAGTCAGCGGGTTGCAGAACATTCAGTACTTC,CASSSVSGLQNIQYF
TRBJ2-7,-,-,TRBV20-1,TGCAGTGCTAGTTGGAGTACCGACGAGCAGTACTTC,CSASWSTDEQYF
TRBJ2-1,-,few,TRBV4-3,TGCGCCAGCAGCCAATTTCCGGGCTCGGAGCAGTTCTTC,CASSQFPGSEQFF
TRBJ1-1,-,-,TRBV18,TGTGCCAGCTCACCACAAGAGAGAGGAGCTTTCTTT,CASSPQERGAFF
TRBJ2-5,-,-,TRBV9,TGTGCCAGCAGCGCAGGGCGAGGGTGGGATCTAGAGACCCAGTACTTC,CASSAGRGWDLETQYF
TRBJ1-2,-,-,TRBV29-1,TGCAGCGTTGAACGCGGGGATTCGGTCTATGGCTACACCTTC,CSVERGDSVYGYTF
TRBJ2-7,-,few,TRBV7-9,TGTGCCAGCAGCTCTCCTTGGGGGGCGTACGAGCAGTACTTC,CASSSPWGAYEQYF
TRBJ2-7,-,few,TRBV28,TGTGCCACCTATAGACGATCCGGGTCCTACGAGCAGTACTTC,CATYRRSGSYEQYF
TRBJ2-7,-,-,TRBV7-6,TGTGCCAGCAGCTTAGGTTCGGGTCTAGCTAACTACGAGCAGTACTTC,CASSLGSGLANYEQYF
TRBJ1-4,-,-,TRBV6-2/TRBV6-3,TGTGCCAGCACCCTTCAGGGAACTAATGAAAAACTGTTTTTT,CASTLQGTNEKLFF
TRBJ2-3,TRBD2,-,TRBV3-1,TGTGCCAGCAGCCCATCCCACGGTACTAGCGGGAGCACAGATACGCAGTATTTT,CASSPSHGTSGSTDTQYF
TRBJ2-3,-,few,TRBV11-2,TGTGCCAGCAGCTTAGATCTTGGGGTTGTCGCAGATACGCAGTATTTT,CASSLDLGVVADTQYF
TRBJ2-1,-,-,TRBV28,TGTGCCAGCAGCCCAACTAGTCGGTTCGCTGAGCAGTTCTTC,CASSPTSRFAEQFF
TRBJ1-2,-,-,TRBV12-3/TRBV12-4,TGTGCCAGCAGTTTAGCGGGTCCCTCGTTTGGCTACACCTTC,CASSLAGPSFGYTF
TRBJ2-7,TRBD2,-,TRBV7-2,TGTGCCAGCAGCAAAACACCGGGACTAGACTACGAGCAGTACTTC,CASSKTPGLDYEQYF
TRBJ2-7,-,-,TRBV12-3/TRBV12-4,TGTGCCAGCAGTTTTAAGACCCAGGGCCCCTACGAGCAGTACTTC,CASSFKTQGPYEQYF
TRBJ1-2,-,-,TRBV24-1,TGTGCCACCAGTGACGGCCGAGGGGAGTCTGGCTACACCTTC,CATSDGRGESGYTF
TRBJ1-2,-,-,TRBV3-1,TGTGCCAGCAGCCAACCCTTGGGCGTCGGCTACACCTTC,CASSQPLGVGYTF
TRBJ2-1,TRBD1,-,TRBV2,TGTGCCGTCAACAGGGGTGACAATGAGCAGTTCTTC,CAVNRGDNEQFF
TRBJ2-7,TRBD1,-,TRBV11-2,TGTGCCAGCAGCTTAGAGCAGGGGGCTCTCTACGAGCAGTACTTC,CASSLEQGALYEQYF
TRBJ2-3,TRBD2,-,TRBV11-3,TGTGCCAGCAGCTCGTCCTTAGCGGGAGATACGCAGTATTTT,CASSSSLAGDTQYF
TRBJ2-7,TRBD1,few,TRBV27,TGTGCCAGCAGCACCGGACAGGGAGGTAAGGGCGAGCAGTACTTC,CASSTGQGGKGEQYF
TRBJ2-5,TRBD2,-,TRBV20-1,TGCAGTGTCGAATATAGCGGGAGTTGGGAGACCCAGTACTTC,CSVEYSGSWETQYF
TRBJ2-3,TRBD2,few,TRBV10-1,TGCGCCAGCAGGGAAGGGACTAGCGGCACAGATACGCAGTATTTT,CASREGTSGTDTQYF
TRBJ2-3,-,-,TRBV20-1,TGCAGTGCTTCGACGGAGTCAGCACAAGGTGTTCCGCAGTATTTT,CSASTESAQGVPQYF
TRBJ2-7,TRBD1,-,TRBV4-1,TGCGCCAGCAGCAGGACAGGTTCTGGCGAGCAGTACTTC,CASSRTGSGEQYF
TRBJ2-5,-,-,TRBV5-1,TGCGCCAGCAGCCAACAGAGGGATCGAGAGCAGTACTTC,CASSQQRDREQYF
TRBJ2-1,TRBD1,few,TRBV5-1,TGCGCCAGCAGCTTGGCGGGACAGTTATACAATGAGCAGTTCTTC,CASSLAGQLYNEQFF
TRBJ2-5,TRBD2,-,TRBV9,TGTGCCAGCAGCCCGGGACTAGCGCCCCAAGAGACCCAGTACTTC,CASSPGLAPQETQYF
TRBJ2-7,-,-,TRBV28,TGTGCCAGCAGTTTAAAGGGTACGAGGAACGAGCAGTACTTC,CASSLKGTRNEQYF
TRBJ2-3,TRBD2,-,TRBV28,TGTGCCAGCAGCCAGACTAGCGGGCGAAAAGATACGCAGTATTTT,CASSQTSGRKDTQYF
TRBJ2-1,-,-,TRBV7-2,TGTGCCAGCAGCCACCCCGGCGTCTACAATGAGCAGTTCTTC,CASSHPGVYNEQFF
TRBJ2-6,TRBD2,-,TRBV7-9,TGTGCCAGCAGCCCCCCGGCGGGGGGGGGTTACAGCTCTGGGGCCAACGTCCTGACTTTC,CASSPPAGGGYSSGANVLTF
TRBJ2-1,TRBD2,-,TRBV15,TGTGCCACCAGCATGCGGGAGTTATCATATGAGCAGTTCTTC,CATSMRELSYEQFF
TRBJ2-1,TRBD2,many,TRBV4-1,TGCGCCAGCAGCCAAGATAAAGGCGGGACTAGCGGAAAGAACCTCGGCAATGAGCAGTTCTTC,CASSQDKGGTSGKNLGNEQFF
TRBJ2-5,TRBD2,-,TRBV20-1,TGCAGTGCTGCCTGGTTTCGGGAGGGCCTAGAGACCCAGTACTTC,CSAAWFREGLETQYF
TRBJ2-7,TRBD1,few,TRBV7-8,TGTGCCAGCAGCTTAGAAGGACAGGGCTACGAGCAGTACTTC,CASSLEGQGYEQYF
TRBJ2-1,-,-,TRBV29-1,TGCAGCACGACTAGTTCGGGACGTGATGAGCAGTTCTTC,CSTTSSGRDEQFF
TRBJ2-4,-,-,TRBV7-2,TGTGCCAGCAGCCCCCCCGCAGCCAAAAACATTCAGTACTTC,CASSPPAAKNIQYF
TRBJ1-3,-,-,TRBV9,TGTGCCAGCAGCGTAGAGGCAGGCAACTCTGGAAACACCATATATTTT,CASSVEAGNSGNTIYF
TRBJ2-1,TRBD2,once,TRBV7-3,TGTGCCAGCAGCCCAGGATCAGCAGCGGGAGGCGAGCAGTTCTTC,CASSPGSAAGGEQFF
TRBJ2-5,TRBD2,-,TRBV9,TGTGCCAGCAACCTGGGACTAGCGGGATTCGACCAAGAGACCCAGTACTTC,CASNLGLAGFDQETQYF
TRBJ2-1,TRBD2,-,TRBV20-1,TGCAGTGCTCCTCTAGCGGGAGGGGTGCAGTTCTTC,CSAPLAGGVQFF
TRBJ1-1,-,-,TRBV5-1,TGCGCCAGTAGCAAGGAGGTCGGGGTCGCTGAAGCTTTCTTT,CASSKEVGVAEAFF
TRBJ2-7,TRBD1,-,TRBV2,TGTGCCAGCAGTGGACAGGGGCTAACCTACGAGCAGTACTTC,CASSGQGLTYEQYF
TRBJ1-1,-,-,TRBV6-6,TGTGCCAGCAGTTACTCGGGGAGAAACACTGAAGCTTTCTTT,CASSYSGRNTEAFF